This record looks at one TCR beta chain sequence and its context. Its antigen is as yet unknown. Trimming shortened V by 5 bases and J by 3 bases, and 17 bases separated the two germline ends. Germline V lookup: CDR1 MNHEY, CDR2 SMNVEV (reference sequence). CDR3 length: 15 amino acids. Amplification of the TCR beta CDR3 regions used RNA transcripts (as template). Second-round multiplex PCR came after a first-round RT-PCR that employed HTBI primers. TCRdb re-called the multiplex PCR reads with MiXCR, one entry per CDR3 protein. The data show over a million distinct CDR3 sequences, with 35% to 45% seen just once and 11% held by the top ten. This specimen comes from a study of Graves' ophthalmopathy and Graves' hyperthyroidism. Study conclusions and caveats: Ophthalmopathy was separated from stable hyperthyroidism by a 13-signature model with around 88% sensitivity and around 81% specificity.

Eligible hyperthyroidism cases comprised new diagnoses of under 2 months' duration in individuals aged 18 to 65. No donor had other autoimmune disease, uncontrolled infection, pregnancy or lactation. As diagnostic evidence, clinical symptoms, serum thyroxine, TRAb, thyroid ultrasound and orbital computed tomography were relied upon. The receptor was isolated from an adult man with Graves' hyperthyroidism. Sequencing was carried out using peripheral blood or thyroid tissue (not recorded which). The V and J genes are TRBV27 and TRBJ2-7; possibly TRBD1 for D (6 bases). The CDR3 is CASSRMGAKNYEQYF. Here the CDR3 DNA reads TGTGCCAGCAGTCGAATGGGGGCCAAGAACTACGAGCAGTACTTC.